The present TCR beta chain was sequenced within a study of T cells after yellow fever vaccination. Study findings and constraints: Clonotypes appearing in both CD4 and CD8 compartments existed, and their share was small. Abundant clonotypes from the bulk population could have been carried over as contaminants into FACS-sorted repertoires. Though weaker, the secondary response peaked faster, on day 5 versus 15.

Researchers made TCR cDNA using 5'RACE template switching, and this step added a universal primer site and UMIs. TCRdb recomputed calls from the 5' RACE reads with MiXCR, one row per CDR3 protein. The data hold approximately 250,000 distinct CDR3 sequences, with about 3.9% observed a single time. CDR3 size: 16 residues. V gave up 0 bases and J gave up 1 base, with 12 bases separating them. Germline loops: CDR1 SGHDT, CDR2 YYEEEE. This clonotype was counted at least ten times. What it binds is unknown. Sequencing was performed on PBMCs, taken 15 days after the yellow fever booster vaccination. The sequence was collected from a man aged 18 to 30 who received the YFV17D yellow fever vaccine. V gene TRBV5-6 combines with J gene TRBJ2-3; possible D gene TRBD2, 6 bases. CDR3 sequence: CASSLARGGGTDTQYF. CDR3 in DNA: TGTGCCAGCAGCTTGGCGAGGGGAGGCGGCACAGATACGCAGTATTTT.